Listed below are T cell receptor beta chains from one sample, sequenced in a study of cytomegalovirus exposure and HLA in healthy donors. The assay was immunoSEQ multiplex PCR, and TCRdb's table has in-frame clones only and misses some. The table shows fewer than 85,000 clones, with 70% to 85% occurring only once. Sequencing was performed on PBMCs. The receptor source for this set is a man in his sixties or seventies in good health and CMV-seropositive. The CDR3 runs from the conserved cysteine through the conserved F or W. D genes are given only for firm matches. Expanded clones get a size class; other rows say once, few or many, or leave the size out.

clone_size,cdr3_length,d_call,j_call,v_call,cdr3_nt,cdr3_aa
NA,15,NA,TRBJ1-6,TRBV9,TGTGCCAGCAGCGTAGCAGGGGATTATAATTCACCCCTCCACTTT,CASSVAGDYNSPLHF
NA,15,TRBD1,TRBJ2-5,TRBV5-1,TGCGCCAGCAGCTCGGGGACAGGGGGCGCCGAGACCCAGTACTTC,CASSSGTGGAETQYF
NA,15,NA,TRBJ1-1,TRBV5-1,TGCGCCAGCGCCAGGGGTAGCTCGTCCGACACTGAAGCTTTCTTT,CASARGSSSDTEAFF
NA,13,NA,TRBJ2-1,TRBV5-1,TGCGCCAGCAGCCTAGGAGCGGCCAATGAGCAGTTCTTC,CASSLGAANEQFF
NA,15,TRBD2,TRBJ2-5,TRBV18,TGTGCCAGCTCACGACTAGCGGGAGGAGGGGAGACCCAGTACTTC,CASSRLAGGGETQYF
NA,13,TRBD1,TRBJ2-7,TRBV28,TGTGCCAGCAGTTCGGGACAGTCCTACGAGCAGTACTTC,CASSSGQSYEQYF
NA,17,NA,TRBJ2-1,TRBV29-1,TGCAGCGTTATCCTTAGTCTGGCGGGGAGCTCCTACAATGAGCAGTTCTTC,CSVILSLAGSSYNEQFF
NA,17,TRBD1,TRBJ1-1,TRBV5-1,TGCGCCAGCAGCCAAGGGACAGGGCCTCGCAGGAACACTGAAGCTTTCTTT,CASSQGTGPRRNTEAFF
NA,12,NA,TRBJ1-5,TRBV28,TGTGCCAGCAGTCCCGGGAATCAGCCCCAGCATTTT,CASSPGNQPQHF
NA,12,NA,TRBJ2-7,TRBV28,TGTGCCAGGACAACCATTCCCCTACAACAGTACTTC,CARTTIPLQQYF
NA,13,TRBD1,TRBJ1-1,TRBV6-5,TGTGCCACCGGGACAGTGATGAACACTGAAGCTTTCTTT,CATGTVMNTEAFF
NA,13,NA,TRBJ2-2,TRBV10-1,TGCGCCAGCAGTGCTGCGCACACCGGGGAGCTGTTTTTT,CASSAAHTGELFF
NA,16,TRBD1,TRBJ1-2,TRBV11-2,TGTGCCAGCAGCTTGAGGCGACAGGGAGTTAACTATGGCTACACCTTC,CASSLRRQGVNYGYTF
once,14,NA,TRBJ2-7,TRBV7-2,TGTGCCAGCAGCTTTGGCCAGTTGTACTACGAGCAGTACTTC,CASSFGQLYYEQYF
NA,11,NA,TRBJ1-1,TRBV5-4,TGTGCCAGCAGCTTAGGACTGGAAGCTTTCTTT,CASSLGLEAFF
once,15,NA,TRBJ2-5,TRBV6-5,TGTGCCAGCAGTTACGTATGGGGGCTCCAAGAGACCCAGTACTTC,CASSYVWGLQETQYF
NA,12,TRBD1,TRBJ2-7,TRBV30,TGTGCCTGGACGTTGGGACAGGGGACAAACAACTTC,CAWTLGQGTNNF
NA,11,NA,TRBJ2-5,TRBV28,TGTGCCAGCAGTTTCGGAGAGACCCAGTACTTC,CASSFGETQYF
NA,11,NA,TRBJ2-1,TRBV28,TGTGCCAGCAGCTCCGCGAATGAGCAGTTCTTC,CASSSANEQFF
NA,16,NA,TRBJ1-3,TRBV5-1,TGCGCCAGCAGCTTGGCGCCCGGGGGCTCTGGAAACACCATATATTTT,CASSLAPGGSGNTIYF
NA,15,NA,TRBJ2-4,TRBV7-9,TGTGCCAGCAGCTTAGTATCCCAGGGGGGAAACATTCAGTACTTC,CASSLVSQGGNIQYF
NA,14,TRBD2,TRBJ2-7,TRBV28,TGTGCCAGCAGTTTGGGACTACCTGCCTACGAGCAGTACTTC,CASSLGLPAYEQYF
NA,13,NA,TRBJ2-2,TRBV4-3,TGCGCCAGCAGCCAACAACAGGCCGGGGAGCTGTTTTTT,CASSQQQAGELFF
NA,16,TRBD1,TRBJ1-4,TRBV10-3,TGTGCCATCAGTGATGAAGGCGAGGGGGCTAAGGAAAAACTGTTTTTT,CAISDEGEGAKEKLFF
NA,15,TRBD1,TRBJ1-2,TRBV4-1,TGCGCCAGCAGCCAAGATTTGGACAGGGTTCATGGCTACACCTTC,CASSQDLDRVHGYTF
NA,14,NA,TRBJ1-2,TRBV18,TGTGCCAGCTCATCCCAGGGGCCGCCTTATGGCTACACCTTC,CASSSQGPPYGYTF
NA,15,NA,TRBJ2-1,TRBV10-3,TGTGCCATCAAGATTCGGGAGACCTCCTACAATGAGCAGTTCTTC,CAIKIRETSYNEQFF
NA,13,NA,TRBJ1-1,TRBV6-1,TGTGCCAGCAGGACCACAGGGTGGTGGAAAGCTTTCTTT,CASRTTGWWKAFF
NA,16,TRBD2,TRBJ2-5,TRBV5-4,TGTGCCAGCAGCTTGGGGGCGGGAGGGCTCCAAGAGACCCAGTACTTC,CASSLGAGGLQETQYF
NA,16,TRBD2,TRBJ2-5,TRBV6-5,TGTGCCAGCAGTTCCCCCGCGGGACTAGCGGAGGAGACCCAGTACTTC,CASSSPAGLAEETQYF
NA,12,NA,TRBJ1-2,TRBV23-1,TGCGCCAGCAGTCGCCAGGTTTATGGCTACACCTTC,CASSRQVYGYTF
NA,17,NA,TRBJ1-5,TRBV15,TGTGCCACCAGCAGAGATCATGGGCAGCATAGCAATCAGCCCCAGCATTTT,CATSRDHGQHSNQPQHF
NA,11,NA,TRBJ1-2,TRBV20-1,TGCAGTGCCCGGTTGCGGTATGGCTACACCTTC,CSARLRYGYTF
NA,15,NA,TRBJ2-3,TRBV28,TGTGCCAGCACCACACCGACTACCCTTAAGGATACGCAGTATTTT,CASTTPTTLKDTQYF
NA,14,TRBD1,TRBJ1-2,TRBV19,TGTGCCAGTAGTACGGGACAGGGGAACTATGGCTACACCTTC,CASSTGQGNYGYTF
NA,12,TRBD1,TRBJ2-4,TRBV30,TGTGCCTGGGCGACAGGGGGGAACATTCAGTACTTC,CAWATGGNIQYF
NA,16,NA,TRBJ2-7,TRBV5-5,TGTGCCAGCAGCTTGGGGCTATCTGGGGGCCCCTACGAGCAGTACTTC,CASSLGLSGGPYEQYF
NA,14,NA,TRBJ2-7,TRBV2,TGTGCCAGCAGTAGCCCGAGACACCTCTACGAGCAGTACTTC,CASSSPRHLYEQYF
NA,18,NA,TRBJ1-3,TRBV7-9,TGTGCCAGCAGCTTAACAAGACACCAAACCAGGAGGGGAAACACCATATATTTT,CASSLTRHQTRRGNTIYF
many,15,NA,TRBJ1-1,TRBV5-5,TGTGCCAGCAGCTTAGGCAGAACTATGAACACTGAAGCTTTCTTT,CASSLGRTMNTEAFF
NA,16,TRBD2,TRBJ2-3,TRBV7-2,TGTGCCAGCAGCCGGGGACTAGCGGGGGGGGGAGATACGCAGTATTTT,CASSRGLAGGGDTQYF
NA,15,TRBD1,TRBJ1-4,TRBV7-9,TGTGCCAGCAGCTTGGGGGACAGGTTGGGGGAAAAACTGTTTTTT,CASSLGDRLGEKLFF
NA,16,TRBD1,TRBJ2-6,TRBV7-2,TGTGCCAGCAGCTTCGGGACAGTCTCTGGGGCCAACGTCCTGACTTTC,CASSFGTVSGANVLTF
NA,19,TRBD2,TRBJ2-2,TRBV4-3,TGCGCCAGCAGCCAGGGGACTAGCGGGGGGCGATTGAACACCGGGGAGCTGTTTTTT,CASSQGTSGGRLNTGELFF
few,14,NA,TRBJ2-2,TRBV30,TGTGCCTGGAGGATACAGGGGAACACCGGGGAGCTGTTTTTT,CAWRIQGNTGELFF
NA,13,TRBD1,TRBJ1-1,TRBV10-1,TGCGCCAGCAGCCCACAGGGGGCTTCTGAAGCTTTCTTT,CASSPQGASEAFF
few,15,NA,TRBJ1-6,TRBV30,TGTGCCTGGGAGGCCTGGAGCTCCTATAATTCACCCCTCCACTTT,CAWEAWSSYNSPLHF